The 14 T cell receptor beta chains below come from one sample, sequenced in a study of T-cell memory formation after mild COVID-19. Each CDR3 protein gets one entry after TCRdb re-called the 5' RACE reads with MiXCR. The sample carries roughly 300,000 distinct CDR3 sequences, roughly 15% recorded once. The source material was PBMCs or a T cell subset sorted from them (not recorded which). These receptors came from a young man who had mild COVID-19 (a few samples of this study predate the infection). Cell type and time point are not known.

CDR3 protein: CAWSRHWNTEAFF. The CDR3 nucleotides are TGTGCCTGGAGTCGCCACTGGAACACTGAAGCTTTCTTT. The chain carries TRBV30 and TRBJ1-1, with D hard to call. CDR3 length: 13 amino acids. Per the germline V gene, CDR1 is GTSNPN and CDR2 is SVGIG (reference sequence). V was shortened by 2 bases and J by 1 base, with 8 bases between the two germline ends. Full variable domain (missing parts from reference TRBV30 and TRBJ1-1): SQTIHQWPATLVQPVGSPLSLECTVEGTSNPNLYWYRQAAGRGLQLLFYSVGIGQISSEVPQNLSASRPQDRQFILSSKKLLLSDSGFYLCAWSRHWNTEAFFGQGTRLTVV.

This clonotype has only a few counts. The gene calls are TRBV7-3 and TRBJ1-2; 9 bases agree with TRBD1. The ends lost 6 bases at V and 4 bases at J; junction bases unmatched: 6. Germline V gene lookup returns CDR1 SGHTA and CDR2 FQGTGA. The CDR3 runs 14 residues. CDR3 in amino acids: CASSADRGAYGYTF. Here the CDR3 DNA reads TGTGCCAGCAGTGCGGACAGGGGCGCCTATGGCTACACCTTC.

V gene TRBV15 combines with J gene TRBJ2-7; TRBD2 aligns across 9 bases. With 2 bases clipped from V and 3 bases from J, the junction kept 5 bases outside the gene matches. The CDR3 contains 15 residues. Germline-derived CDR1 and CDR2 are LNHNV and YYDKDF (reference sequence). DNA of the CDR3: TGTGCCACCAGCAGACCAGTAGCGGGGGTCTACGAGCAGTACTTC. This encodes CATSRPVAGVYEQYF.

This clonotype was seen a few times. The V call is TRBV19, the J call TRBJ2-3, with D perhaps matching TRBD1 (5 bases). This CDR3 spans 15 amino acids. Looked up from germline, CDR1 is LNHDA and CDR2 is SQIVND (reference sequence). Trimming cost V 3 bases and J 2 bases, with 12 bases left between them. The CDR3 nucleotides read TGTGCCAGTAGTATGGGGCTACTGAACACAGATACGCAGTATTTT. This codes for CASSMGLLNTDTQYF.

This clonotype was counted many times. This chain joins TRBV5-5 and TRBJ2-2; TRBD2 matches at 12 bases. The CDR3 contains 16 residues. Trimming cost V 1 base and J 5 bases; bases outside gene matches: 3. Germline V gene lookup returns CDR1 SGHKS and CDR2 YYEKEE (reference sequence). Here the CDR3 DNA reads TGTGCCAGCAGCTTGAGACTAGCGGGAGCGACCGGGGAGCTGTTTTTT. Protein: CASSLRLAGATGELFF.

In this sample, this clonotype turned up many times. V is TRBV27 and J is TRBJ1-1; possible D gene TRBD1, 5 bases. The CDR3 totals 16 residues. Per germline, CDR1 MNHEY and CDR2 SMNVEV (reference sequence). Between the trimmed V and J ends, which lost 5 bases and 4 bases, there was a span of 20 bases. CDR3 in DNA: TGTGCCAGCAGTCCTCCCTCGGAGGGGTTCTCCACTGAAGCTTTCTTT. It yields the protein CASSPPSEGFSTEAFF.

A few counts support this clonotype. The chain joins TRBV7-6 to TRBJ2-1, with D perhaps TRBD2 (6 bases). V lost 7 bases to trimming and J lost 4 bases, with 14 bases between them. CDR1 SGHVS and CDR2 FNYEAQ come from the germline V gene. The CDR3 spans 14 residues. CDR3 nucleotides: TGTGCCAGCAATGGGGGGATCGGGTACAATGAGCAGTTCTTC. Translation gives CASNGGIGYNEQFF.

Many counts were recorded for this clonotype. This rearrangement joins TRBV7-9 to TRBJ1-3; the D gene is possibly TRBD1 (5 bases). Germline V CDR1 and CDR2: SEHNR, FQNEAQ (reference sequence). The CDR3 has 17 amino acids. The V and J ends lost 8 bases and 4 bases respectively, with 24 bases between them. The CDR3 reads CASGAGRGSSRGNTIYF. CDR3 DNA: TGTGCCAGCGGGGCTGGCCGGGGCAGTTCCAGGGGAAACACCATATATTTT.

The table lists this clonotype with many counts. The gene calls are TRBV7-2 and TRBJ1-5; TRBD1 matches at 9 bases. This CDR3 region has 15 residues. Germline V gene data show CDR1 as SGHTA and CDR2 as FQGNSA. V was clipped by 4 bases and J by 3 bases; unmatched bases: 4. The CDR3 is CASSWGTGNNQPQHF. CDR3 bases: TGTGCCAGCAGCTGGGGGACAGGGAACAATCAGCCCCAGCATTTT.

V is TRBV27 and J is TRBJ1-5; D gene uncertain. The CDR3 runs 14 residues. V lost 3 bases to trimming and J lost 0 bases, with 6 bases between them. CDR1 is MNHEY, CDR2 SMNVEV, per germline (reference sequence). The DNA of the CDR3 is TGTGCCAGCAGTTTTCTAGATAGCAATCAGCCCCAGCATTTT. Translating it yields CASSFLDSNQPQHF.

V usage is TRBV14 and J usage is TRBJ2-5; D perhaps matches TRBD2 (6 bases). This CDR3 has 15 amino acids. From germline, CDR1 is SGHDN and CDR2 FVKESK. The V end lost 1 base, the J end lost 5 bases, and 14 bases lay between the germline ends. CDR3 region: CASSQVSGRGETQYF. The DNA for the CDR3 is TGTGCCAGCAGCCAAGTAAGCGGGCGCGGCGAGACCCAGTACTTC.

This clonotype turned up a few times. V and J are TRBV29-1 and TRBJ1-1, with TRBD1 identical over 8 bases. V was pared by 4 bases and J by 5 bases, with 3 bases of the junction left unmatched. CDR1 and CDR2 from the germline V gene are SQVTM and ANQGSEA. CDR3 size: 12 residues. The CDR3 region is CSVGDRGTEAFF. CDR3 nucleotide sequence: TGCAGCGTTGGAGACAGGGGTACTGAAGCTTTCTTT.

This clonotype was counted many times. V and J are TRBV6-1 and TRBJ2-2; perhaps TRBD1 as D (6 bases). The CDR3 covers 14 residues. The germline V and J ends were trimmed by 6 bases and 3 bases, with 11 bases remaining between them. Germline V gene lookup returns CDR1 MNHNS and CDR2 SASEGT. Here the CDR3 reads CASSGQGYTGELFF. CDR3 nucleotide sequence: TGTGCCAGCAGCGGGCAGGGGTACACCGGGGAGCTGTTTTTT.

This clonotype has just a few counts. The rearrangement links TRBV14 to TRBJ2-2; D is possibly TRBD2 (6 bases). Germline loops: CDR1 SGHDN, CDR2 FVKESK. Trimming removed 0 bases from V and 5 bases from J, with 13 bases in between. This CDR3 has 16 amino acids. The CDR3: CASSQELAAVTGELFF. In DNA form, the CDR3 reads TGTGCCAGCAGCCAAGAGTTAGCGGCGGTTACCGGGGAGCTGTTTTTT.